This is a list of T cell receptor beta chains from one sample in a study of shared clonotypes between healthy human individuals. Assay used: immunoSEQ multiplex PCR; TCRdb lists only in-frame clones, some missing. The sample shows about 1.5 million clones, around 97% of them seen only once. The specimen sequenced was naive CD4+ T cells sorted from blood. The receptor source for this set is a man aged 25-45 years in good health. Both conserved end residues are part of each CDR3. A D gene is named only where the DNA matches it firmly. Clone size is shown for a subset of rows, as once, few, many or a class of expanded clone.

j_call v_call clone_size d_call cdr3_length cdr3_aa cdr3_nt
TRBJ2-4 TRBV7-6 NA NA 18 CASSLGLRSREGTNIQYF TGTGCCAGCAGCTTAGGACTAAGGTCCAGGGAAGGGACGAACATTCAGTACTTC
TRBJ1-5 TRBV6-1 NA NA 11 CASSRNQPQHF TGTGCCAGCAGCCGAAATCAGCCCCAGCATTTT
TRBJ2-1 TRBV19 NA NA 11 CASRSGNEQFF TGTGCCAGTAGGAGCGGTAATGAGCAGTTCTTC
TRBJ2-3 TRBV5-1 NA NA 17 CASSQGWGDPITDTQYF TGCGCCAGCAGCCAAGGGTGGGGGGACCCAATCACAGATACGCAGTATTTT
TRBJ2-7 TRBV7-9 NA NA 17 CASSLGRGTPGSYEQYF TGTGCCAGCAGCTTAGGGCGGGGGACACCTGGAAGCTACGAGCAGTACTTC
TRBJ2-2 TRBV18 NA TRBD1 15 CASSPGTGYTGELFF TGTGCCAGCTCACCCGGGACAGGGTACACCGGGGAGCTGTTTTTT
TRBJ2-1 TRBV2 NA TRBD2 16 CASSEVGSGRFDEQFF TGTGCCAGCAGTGAAGTTGGTAGCGGGAGATTCGATGAGCAGTTCTTC
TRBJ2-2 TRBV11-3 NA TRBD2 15 CASSLGGRDTGELFF TGTGCCAGCAGCTTAGGCGGGAGGGACACCGGGGAGCTGTTTTTT
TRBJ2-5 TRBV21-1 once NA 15 CASSKKAMSQETQYF TGTGCCAGCAGCAAAAAAGCTATGTCCCAAGAGACCCAGTACTTC
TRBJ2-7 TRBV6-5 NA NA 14 CASSPSGERNEQYF TGTGCCAGCAGTCCATCAGGGGAGAGGAACGAGCAGTACTTC
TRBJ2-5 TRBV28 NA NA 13 CASFGAPQETQYF TGTGCCAGCTTCGGGGCACCCCAAGAGACCCAGTACTTC
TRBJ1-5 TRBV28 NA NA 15 CASSFPRGDNQPQHF TGTGCCAGCAGTTTCCCCCGGGGAGACAATCAGCCCCAGCATTTT
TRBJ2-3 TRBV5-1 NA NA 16 CASSRPMAESTDTQYF TGCGCCAGCAGCCGCCCGATGGCCGAAAGCACAGATACGCAGTATTTT
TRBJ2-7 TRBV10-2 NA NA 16 CASSSAPDRISYEQYF TGCGCCAGCAGCTCGGCCCCCGACAGGATTTCCTACGAGCAGTACTTC
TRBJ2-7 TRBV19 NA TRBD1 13 CASGQARSYEQYF TGTGCCAGCGGACAGGCACGATCCTACGAGCAGTACTTC
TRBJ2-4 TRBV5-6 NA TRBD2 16 CASSALRGGAKNIQYF TGTGCCAGCAGCGCACTACGGGGGGGAGCCAAAAACATTCAGTACTTC
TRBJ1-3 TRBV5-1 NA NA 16 CASSPDSARGGNTIYF TGCGCCAGCAGCCCTGACAGTGCCAGGGGCGGAAACACCATATATTTT
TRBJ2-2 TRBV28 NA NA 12 CASSYLTGELFF TGTGCCAGCAGTTACTTAACTGGGGAGCTGTTTTTT
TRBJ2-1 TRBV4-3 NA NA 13 CASSQVIDHEQFF TGCGCCAGCAGCCAAGTTATAGACCATGAGCAGTTCTTC
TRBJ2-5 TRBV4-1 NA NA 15 CASSQDPGFQETQYF TGCGCCAGCAGCCAAGATCCGGGTTTCCAAGAGACCCAGTACTTC
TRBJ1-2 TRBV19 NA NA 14 CASSIKPDNYGYTF TGTGCCAGTAGTATAAAGCCCGATAACTATGGCTACACCTTC
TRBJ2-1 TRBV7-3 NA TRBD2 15 CASSFASGNYNEQFF TGTGCCAGCAGCTTTGCTAGCGGGAACTACAATGAGCAGTTCTTC
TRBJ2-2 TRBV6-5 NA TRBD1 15 CASSYMTGDTGELFF TGTGCCAGCAGTTACATGACAGGGGACACCGGGGAGCTGTTTTTT
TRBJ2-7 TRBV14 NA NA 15 CASSQDGRGPAEQYF TGTGCCAGCAGCCAAGATGGGCGGGGACCAGCCGAGCAGTACTTC
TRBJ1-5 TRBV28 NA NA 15 CASSFIGTGNQPQHF TGTGCCAGCAGTTTTATTGGTACAGGGAATCAGCCCCAGCATTTT
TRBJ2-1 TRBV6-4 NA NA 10 CARDYNEQFF TGTGCCAGAGATTACAATGAGCAGTTCTTC
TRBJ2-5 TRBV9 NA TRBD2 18 CASSVAGLAGLSQETQYF TGTGCCAGCAGCGTAGCGGGACTAGCGGGGCTTTCCCAAGAGACCCAGTACTTC
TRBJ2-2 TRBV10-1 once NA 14 CASSGTGSTGELFF TGCGCCAGCAGTGGGACGGGGTCTACCGGGGAGCTGTTTTTT
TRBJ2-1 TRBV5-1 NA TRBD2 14 CASRRLAEEGVQFF TGCGCCAGCAGACGACTAGCGGAAGAAGGCGTGCAGTTCTTC
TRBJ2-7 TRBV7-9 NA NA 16 CASSPRGSGFLGEQYF TGTGCCAGCAGCCCCAGGGGGAGCGGGTTCCTGGGCGAGCAGTACTTC
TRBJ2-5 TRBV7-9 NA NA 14 CASSLVGNQETQYF TGTGCCAGCAGCTTAGTCGGCAACCAAGAGACCCAGTACTTC
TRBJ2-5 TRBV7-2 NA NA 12 CASSWYRETQYF TGTGCCAGCAGCTGGTACAGGGAGACCCAGTACTTC